These 21 T cell receptor beta chains were all obtained from the same sample, sequenced in a study of blood T cell repertoires in COVID-19. Some clones are missing from TCRdb's copy, which holds only in-frame ones; the method was immunoSEQ multiplex PCR. This sample has about 160,000 clones, with about 88% found just once. The specimen was peripheral blood. Receptors originate from a woman aged 45-65 years with COVID-19, enrolled during active disease.

The V and J genes are TRBV12-5 and TRBJ1-2, with D possibly matching TRBD1 (6 bases). The germline gives CDR1 LGHNT, CDR2 FRNRAP. V was cut by 0 bases and J by 6 bases, with 8 bases left in between. The CDR3 consists of 13 residues. The CDR3 here is CASGLVQGDGYTF. The DNA for the CDR3 is TGTGCTAGTGGTTTGGTACAGGGAGATGGCTACACCTTC.

CDR3 sequence reads: CASSQVPDRINYEQYF. CDR3 in DNA: TGTGCCAGCAGCCAAGTCCCGGACAGGATCAACTACGAGCAGTACTTC. The gene calls are TRBV3-1 (or the pseudogene TRBV3-2) and TRBJ2-7; 7 bases align to TRBD1. This CDR3 has 16 residues. The trim removed 1 base at V and 3 bases at J, leaving 9 bases unmatched. Germline CDR1 is LGHDT and CDR2 is YNNKEL (reference sequence).

The chain joins TRBV14 to TRBJ1-4; tentative D call: TRBD1 (6 bases). The CDR3 extends over 15 amino acids. Per the germline V gene, CDR1 is SGHDN and CDR2 is FVKESK. The ends were cut back, 0 bases at V and 7 bases at J, with 12 bases in the middle. This chain's CDR3 is CASSQDRDIREKLFF. For the CDR3, the DNA is TGTGCCAGCAGCCAAGATCGGGACATCCGTGAAAAACTGTTTTTT.

This clone is a singleton in its sample. The chain couples TRBV7-3 to TRBJ2-2, with TRBD2 identical over 8 bases. The CDR3 spans 16 residues. With 2 bases clipped from V and 6 bases from J, the junction kept 8 bases outside the gene matches. The germline gives CDR1 SGHTA, CDR2 FQGTGA. The CDR3 protein is CASSLWLAGGPGELFF. Written as DNA, the CDR3 is TGTGCCAGCAGCTTATGGCTAGCGGGTGGGCCCGGGGAGCTGTTTTTT.

The gene calls are TRBV6-5 and TRBJ2-3; TRBD1 aligns across 8 bases. The J segment lost 3 bases and the V segment lost 5 bases, leaving 4 bases of the junction unmatched. Per germline, CDR1 MNHEY and CDR2 SVGAGI. The CDR3 runs 14 residues. CDR3 amino acids: CASSMTGVTDTQYF. CDR3 coding DNA: TGTGCCAGCAGTATGACAGGGGTGACAGATACGCAGTATTTT.

The chain couples TRBV27 to TRBJ1-6, with D uncertain. V gave up 6 bases and J gave up 11 bases, with 11 bases separating them. CDR3 length equals 12 residues. The germline gives CDR1 MNHEY, CDR2 SMNVEV (reference sequence). The CDR3, as DNA: TGTGCCAGCAGGGTGGGAGTTGCACCCCTCCACTTT. Amino acid sequence: CASRVGVAPLHF.

V usage is TRBV4-1 and J usage is TRBJ1-5; 7 nucleotides match TRBD1. The CDR3 is made up of 15 amino acids. CDR1 MGHRA and CDR2 YSYEKL come from the germline V gene. The J segment lost 7 bases and the V segment lost 0 bases, leaving 6 bases of the junction unmatched. CDR3 in amino acids: CASSQETGILQPQHF. The CDR3 nucleotides read TGCGCCAGCAGCCAAGAGACAGGGATTTTACAGCCCCAGCATTTT.

The sample holds a few counts of this clone. The rearrangement joins TRBV7-9 to TRBJ1-1; D is perhaps TRBD1 (6 bases). Trimming pared 5 bases from V and 1 base from J, leaving 11 bases between. Germline values: CDR1 SEHNR, CDR2 FQNEAQ (reference sequence). This CDR3 is 14 amino acids long. DNA for the CDR3: TGTGCCAGCAGCCCTACAGGGAAGAACACTGAAGCTTTCTTT. The encoded protein is CASSPTGKNTEAFF.

V gene TRBV7-2 combines with J gene TRBJ1-5, with D uncertain. The CDR3 covers 15 residues. V lost 1 base to trimming and J lost 0 bases, with 7 bases between them. Germline V gene lookup returns CDR1 SGHTA and CDR2 FQGNSA. The chain's CDR3 is CASSLVPYSNQPQHF. CDR3 in DNA: TGTGCCAGCAGCTTAGTCCCGTATAGCAATCAGCCCCAGCATTTT.

The rearrangement joins TRBV6-1 to TRBJ2-7; 12 nucleotides match TRBD1. CDR1 MNHNS and CDR2 SASEGT come from the germline V gene. The CDR3 has 16 residues. The V and J ends lost 1 base and 6 bases, in that order; junction bases with no gene match: 7. The CDR3 protein is CASSEDPGQGAFEQYF. The CDR3 DNA reads as TGTGCCAGCAGTGAAGACCCGGGACAGGGGGCCTTCGAGCAGTACTTC.

This rearrangement joins TRBV10-3 to TRBJ2-5; possibly TRBD1 for D (5 bases). Per the germline V gene, CDR1 is ENHRY and CDR2 is SYGVKD. V lost 3 bases and J 3 bases, leaving 8 bases between the germline ends. The CDR3 totals 13 residues. CDR3 amino acids: CAISEGQEETQYF. The CDR3 DNA reads as TGTGCCATCAGTGAAGGACAAGAAGAGACCCAGTACTTC.

The chain recombines TRBV11-2 with TRBJ2-1; 8 bases align to TRBD2. With 4 bases clipped from V and 9 bases from J, the junction kept 5 bases outside the gene matches. The CDR3 spans 13 residues. Germline V gene data show CDR1 as SGHAT and CDR2 as FQNNGV. DNA for the CDR3: TGTGCCAGCAGCTGGCGGGGGGCGGGTGAGCAGTTCTTC. Translation: CASSWRGAGEQFF.

The J gene is TRBJ1-3, the V gene TRBV6-5; D unclear. The germline V and J ends were trimmed by 5 bases and 4 bases, with 9 bases remaining between them. CDR1 is MNHEY and CDR2 is SVGAGI in the germline V gene. The CDR3 consists of 13 residues. CDR3 sequence reads: CASSTLGGNTIYF. DNA of the CDR3: TGTGCCAGCAGTACCCTCGGGGGAAACACCATATATTTT.

V gene TRBV6-5 combines with J gene TRBJ2-1; TRBD1 aligns across 10 bases. CDR1 MNHEY and CDR2 SVGAGI come from the germline V gene. V dropped 6 bases and J dropped 8; count of bases not matched to a gene: 7. The CDR3 sequence is 14 residues long. The CDR3: CASRRQGARDEQFF. Written as DNA, the CDR3 is TGTGCCAGCAGGAGACAGGGGGCCCGAGATGAGCAGTTCTTC.

The chain joins TRBV18 to TRBJ1-1; D gene uncertain. There are 13 residues in the CDR3. V dropped 4 bases and J dropped 8 bases, with 14 bases sitting between them. Looked up from germline, CDR1 is KGHSH and CDR2 is LQKENI. CDR3 residues: CASSRSGTEEAFF. The CDR3 coding sequence is TGTGCCAGCTCACGAAGCGGAACAGAGGAAGCTTTCTTT.

The chain combines TRBV5-4 with TRBJ1-1; tentatively, D is TRBD1 (6 bases). V lost 4 bases to trimming and J lost 1 base, with 11 bases between them. Looked up from germline, CDR1 is SGHNT and CDR2 is YYREEE (reference sequence). This CDR3 has 14 residues. The CDR3 DNA reads as TGTGCCAGCAGCACACAGGGACGGAACACTGAAGCTTTCTTT. Translated: CASSTQGRNTEAFF.

The V and J genes are TRBV19 and TRBJ2-1; the match to TRBD1 covers 9 bases. V gave up 5 bases and J gave up 0 bases; unmatched junction bases: 8. This CDR3 has 17 amino acids. Germline V gene data show CDR1 as LNHDA and CDR2 as SQIVND (reference sequence). Here the CDR3 DNA reads TGTGCCAGTAGTCTCACCGGGACAGGGAGCTCCTACAATGAGCAGTTCTTC. Translated: CASSLTGTGSSYNEQFF.

J is TRBJ2-3 and V is TRBV7-6; 7 bases fit TRBD2. Germline assignment: CDR1 SGHVS and CDR2 FNYEAQ. The trim removed 4 bases at V and 0 bases at J, leaving 4 bases unmatched. The CDR3 has 15 amino acids. In nucleotides, the CDR3 is TGTGCCAGCAGCTACGGGGGGTCTAGCACAGATACGCAGTATTTT. Translation: CASSYGGSSTDTQYF.

The chain is built from TRBV4-1 and TRBJ2-3; TRBD2 might be the D (8 bases). Germline V gives CDR1 MGHRA, CDR2 YSYEKL. The CDR3 covers 16 residues. V lost 1 base to trimming and J lost 4 bases, with 15 bases between them. DNA of the CDR3: TGCGCCAGCAGCCAAGTAGGTAGCGGGACAGCAGATACGCAGTATTTT. Translating gives CASSQVGSGTADTQYF.

This clone was counted ten times or more. The V and J genes are TRBV11-2 and TRBJ1-5, with D tentatively TRBD1 (5 bases). CDR1 and CDR2 (germline): SGHAT, FQNNGV. Between the trimmed V and J ends, which lost 5 bases and 4 bases, there was a span of 12 bases. The CDR3 has 14 residues. The CDR3 sequence: CASSQRQTNQPQHF. The DNA of the CDR3 is TGTGCCAGCAGCCAACGACAGACTAATCAGCCCCAGCATTTT.

The CDR3 is CASSYFDRLLTYEQYF. CDR3 DNA sequence: TGTGCCAGCAGCTATTTCGACAGACTCCTAACCTACGAGCAGTACTTC. The chain joins TRBV5-6 to TRBJ2-7; D might be TRBD1 (5 bases). Germline-derived CDR1 and CDR2 are SGHDT and YYEEEE. Between the trimmed V and J ends, which lost 3 bases and 2 bases, there was a span of 18 bases. This CDR3 is built from 16 residues.